These T cell receptor beta chains were read from a single sample in a study of cytomegalovirus exposure and HLA in healthy donors. Sequenced by immunoSEQ multiplex PCR; TCRdb stores in-frame clones only, minus some. Its table records about 40,000 clones. The sequencing input was PBMCs. These receptors all stem from a human donor in good health. Both conserved end residues are part of each CDR3. The D gene is left open where the match is weak.

v_gene	d_gene	j_gene	CDR3nt	CDR3aa
TRBV7-2	TRBD1	TRBJ1-2	TGTGCCAGCAGCTCAACAGGGGTGGACTATGGCTACACCTTC	CASSSTGVDYGYTF
TRBV25-1	TRBD1	TRBJ1-6	TGTGCCAGCCAAGGGGGCCTATTGATTAATTCACCCCTCCACTTT	CASQGGLLINSPLHF
TRBV10-3	.	TRBJ1-1	TGTGCCATCAGTGACCCCGACACAGTGGTCAACACTGAAGCTTTCTTT	CAISDPDTVVNTEAFF
TRBV7-2	.	TRBJ2-7	TGTGCCAGCAGCTTAATACAAGGGGACTACGAGCAGTACTTC	CASSLIQGDYEQYF
TRBV7-2	TRBD1	TRBJ1-4	TGTGCCAGCAGCTTAACGACAGGGAAAGAGGGGGAAAAACTGTTTTTT	CASSLTTGKEGEKLFF
TRBV9	.	TRBJ2-3	TGTGCCAGCTCCCGGGCAGGGGTCACAGATACGCAGTATTTT	CASSRAGVTDTQYF
TRBV6-6	.	TRBJ1-2	TGTGCCAGCAGTTACGTCGACGCGGGCTATGGCTACACCTTC	CASSYVDAGYGYTF
TRBV4-2	TRBD2	TRBJ2-5	TGTGCCAGCAGCCCCCCAGGCAGCGGGGGTGAGGAGACCCAGTACTTC	CASSPPGSGGEETQYF
TRBV7-3	TRBD1	TRBJ2-2	TGTGCCAGCAGCGCCGCAGGGGGCCCCGGGGAGCTGTTTTTT	CASSAAGGPGELFF
TRBV15	TRBD1	TRBJ2-1	TGTGCCACCAGCACTACCCGGACAGGGGGATATAGTGAGCAGTTCTTC	CATSTTRTGGYSEQFF
TRBV19	.	TRBJ1-5	TGTGCCAGTAAAAGGGACAAGGCGAATTATAGCAATCAGCCCCAGCATTTT	CASKRDKANYSNQPQHF
TRBV6-1	TRBD1	TRBJ2-7	TGTGCCAGCACCTCCCGAGGGACAGGGACCTACGAGCAGTACTTC	CASTSRGTGTYEQYF
TRBV28	TRBD1	TRBJ1-1	TGTGCCAGCAGACCTCACATCGCGACAGGGTCAAACCCTGAAGCTTTCTTT	CASRPHIATGSNPEAFF
TRBV7-9	.	TRBJ2-7	TGTGTCAGCAGCCGTAAGAGCCGCTCCTACGAGCAGTACTTC	CVSSRKSRSYEQYF
TRBV30	TRBD1	TRBJ2-7	TGTGCCTTCACTTGGACAGGGACCTACGAGCAGTACTTC	CAFTWTGTYEQYF
TRBV28	.	TRBJ1-3	TGTGCCAGCAGCCCAGTGGGGGGTGGAAACACCATATATTTT	CASSPVGGGNTIYF
TRBV5-1	.	TRBJ2-5	TGCGCCAGCAGCTTGGGGGGAGCGGAGACCCAGTACTTC	CASSLGGAETQYF
TRBV28	.	TRBJ1-5	TGTGCCAGCAGTTTATTGCAGGCCAATCAGCCCCAGCATTTT	CASSLLQANQPQHF
TRBV27	TRBD2	TRBJ2-7	TGTGCCAGCAGTTTACGGGGGGTCTCCTACGAGCAGTACTTC	CASSLRGVSYEQYF
TRBV5-4	.	TRBJ1-3	TGTGCCAGCAGCTTGAAGAGTATGGACACCATATATTTT	CASSLKSMDTIYF
TRBV5-1	.	TRBJ2-7	TGCGCCAGCAGCTTGTCTCGCTACGAGCAGTACTTC	CASSLSRYEQYF
TRBV19	.	TRBJ2-2	TGTGCCAGTAGTATCGGGGTAGCCTGGGGGGAGCTGTTTTTT	CASSIGVAWGELFF
TRBV27	.	TRBJ2-2	TGTGCCAGCAGTTTAGGCGGGGCGAACACCGGGGAGCTGTTTTTT	CASSLGGANTGELFF
TRBV18	.	TRBJ1-1	TGTGCCAGCTCACCACCGAATATGCCAGGTGAAGCTTTCTTT	CASSPPNMPGEAFF
TRBV7-9	TRBD2	TRBJ2-4	TGTGCCAGCAGCCCCGGGACTATAAGAAACATTCAGTACTTC	CASSPGTIRNIQYF
TRBV5-1	TRBD1	TRBJ1-2	TGCGCCAGCAGTTTGGGACCCGGGACAGGGGACGGCTACACCTTC	CASSLGPGTGDGYTF
TRBV5-1	.	TRBJ1-2	TGCGCCAGCAGCTTGACGGGGGAAAGCTATGGCTACACCTTC	CASSLTGESYGYTF
TRBV10-3	.	TRBJ1-5	TGTGCCATCAGTGAAGCGGGGGATAGTCAGCCCCAGCATTTT	CAISEAGDSQPQHF
TRBV5-1	TRBD2	TRBJ2-3	TGCGCCAGCAGGAGAGCGGGGGGGCTCACAGATACGCAGTATTTT	CASRRAGGLTDTQYF
TRBV5-1	.	TRBJ2-2	TGCGCCAGCAGCGTCCTCCCGGGGGCCGGGGAGCTGTTTTTT	CASSVLPGAGELFF
TRBV28	.	TRBJ2-7	TGTGCCAGCGCGACCTGGGCGGCGGGGGCTACCGAGCAGTACTTC	CASATWAAGATEQYF
TRBV19	.	TRBJ1-3	TGTGCCAGTAGTTCTTCCGACACCTCTGGAAACACCATATATTTT	CASSSSDTSGNTIYF
TRBV7-9	TRBD1	TRBJ2-7	TGTGCCAGCAGCTTAGCCTATATGGACAGGCCCAGCTACGAGCAGTACTTC	CASSLAYMDRPSYEQYF
TRBV5-4	.	TRBJ1-1	TGTGCCAGCAGCTTGGATGGGCGCACTGAAGCTTTCTTT	CASSLDGRTEAFF
TRBV30	TRBD2	TRBJ2-1	TGTGCCTGGAGTAGGCTAGCGGGGGGGAATGAGCAGTTCTTC	CAWSRLAGGNEQFF
TRBV7-9	.	TRBJ1-1	TGTGCCAGCAGCTTTGGCACCCATGAAGCTTTCTTT	CASSFGTHEAFF
TRBV5-1	.	TRBJ2-7	TGCGCCAGCAGCTTGGATCTCAGGGATGGTAGCGAGCAGTACTTC	CASSLDLRDGSEQYF
TRBV7-3	.	TRBJ2-3	TGTGCCAGCAGCTCCCGGGATGCGGCAGATACGCAGTATTTT	CASSSRDAADTQYF
TRBV4-2	.	TRBJ1-4	TGTGCCAGCAGCCCACTGGGGGCAGTTGGATGGGAAAAACTGTTTTTT	CASSPLGAVGWEKLFF
TRBV19	TRBD2	TRBJ2-3	TGTGCCAGTAGTATAGACTTGACTAGCGGAACAGATACGCAGTATTTT	CASSIDLTSGTDTQYF
TRBV19	.	TRBJ1-1	TGTGCCAGTAGTATAGTAGGAAGGGGCCCTGAAGCTTTCTTT	CASSIVGRGPEAFF
TRBV19	.	TRBJ1-1	TGTGCCAGTAGGAGAGGCCTCACTGAAGCTTTCTTT	CASRRGLTEAFF
TRBV7-8	TRBD2	TRBJ2-2	TGTGCCAGCAGCTTTTCTAGCGGGGGAAACACCGGGGAGCTGTTTTTT	CASSFSSGGNTGELFF
TRBV6-1	.	TRBJ1-5	TGTGCCAGCAGTGAAGCGCGAGGAGGAGGGCTAAATCAGCCCCAGCATTTT	CASSEARGGGLNQPQHF
TRBV6-6	TRBD1	TRBJ2-2	TGTGCCAGCAGGATCAAGGGACAGGGGGCCGGGGAGCTGTTTTTT	CASRIKGQGAGELFF
TRBV5-1	.	TRBJ1-2	TGCGCCAGCAGCTTGGTCGCCGGCGGCTATGGCTACACCTTC	CASSLVAGGYGYTF
TRBV7-3	TRBD1	TRBJ1-6	TGTGCCAGCAGCTCTACAGGGGGGAATTCACCCCTCCACTTT	CASSSTGGNSPLHF
TRBV7-9	.	TRBJ2-3	TGTGCCAGCAGCTTAGTATTCTCAGCGAGCACAGATACGCAGTATTTT	CASSLVFSASTDTQYF
TRBV11-3	.	TRBJ2-1	TGTGCCAGCAGCTTGGAGGGGGGGGCGGACAATGAGCAGTTCTTC	CASSLEGGADNEQFF
TRBV15	TRBD2	TRBJ2-1	TGTGCCACCAAGAAGGGACTAGATGACAATGAGCAGTTCTTC	CATKKGLDDNEQFF
TRBV6-5	.	TRBJ1-1	TGTGCCAGCATCCCCCGGGGGTCAGGCACTGAAGCTTTCTTT	CASIPRGSGTEAFF
TRBV19	TRBD2	TRBJ2-7	TGTGCCAGCAAAGGGAGGGCAGCGGACTCCTACGAGCAGTACTTC	CASKGRAADSYEQYF
TRBV9	.	TRBJ2-2	TGTGCCAGCAGCGTAGAGCCGAAAGGGGAGCTGTTTTTT	CASSVEPKGELFF
TRBV10-3	.	TRBJ2-7	TGTGCCATCAGTGCGGGACAAGGCTCCTACGAGCAGTACTTC	CAISAGQGSYEQYF
TRBV11-2	TRBD1	TRBJ1-2	TGTGCCAGCAGCCGAGACGGGACAGGGGGCCCGTATGGCTACACCTTC	CASSRDGTGGPYGYTF
TRBV6-5	.	TRBJ1-2	TGTGCCACCTTCCGGGCTAACTATGGCTACACCTTC	CATFRANYGYTF
TRBV28	TRBD2	TRBJ2-1	TGTGCCAGCAGTTTGCCTAGCGGGGCGAATGAGCAGTTCTTC	CASSLPSGANEQFF
TRBV7-3	.	TRBJ1-1	TGTGCCAGCAGCTTAACGGGCAGCCAGCCCATGAACACTGAAGCTTTCTTT	CASSLTGSQPMNTEAFF